What follows is one T cell receptor (beta chain) and its context. As yet, its antigen is unknown. The record originates from a study of CD8 T cells in Susac syndrome. RNA totalling roughly 0.5 to 1 ug underwent reverse transcription with random hexamers. The amplification used immunoSEQ multiplex PCR on TCR beta CDR3; it spanned 54 Vbeta and 13 Jbeta. Each CDR3 protein gets one entry after TCRdb re-called the immunoSEQ multiplex PCR reads with MiXCR. The table has around 200,000 distinct CDR3 sequences, 80% to 95% seen once. Sequencing of TCR beta covered CD8+ and CD4+ T cells obtained from blood. While CD8+ and CD4+ T cells were isolated negatively, TEMRA cells were enriched by FACS. Findings and caveats of the study: It was acknowledged by the study that relatively few individuals were included in its TCR sequencing and HLA analysis.

This sequence originates from a human donor with multiple sclerosis. Material for sequencing was CD8+ T cells from PBMCs.

CDR3 DNA sequence: TGTGCCAGCAGTTGGGGGGCAGGCAAAGAGACCCAGTACTTC. This translates into CASSWGAGKETQYF. This chain connects TRBV27 to TRBJ2-5, with D perhaps being TRBD1 or TRBD2 (6 bases each). Germline-derived CDR1 and CDR2 are MNHEY and SMNVEV (reference sequence). The CDR3 contains 14 residues. V was clipped by 4 bases and J by 3 bases, with 12 bases between them.